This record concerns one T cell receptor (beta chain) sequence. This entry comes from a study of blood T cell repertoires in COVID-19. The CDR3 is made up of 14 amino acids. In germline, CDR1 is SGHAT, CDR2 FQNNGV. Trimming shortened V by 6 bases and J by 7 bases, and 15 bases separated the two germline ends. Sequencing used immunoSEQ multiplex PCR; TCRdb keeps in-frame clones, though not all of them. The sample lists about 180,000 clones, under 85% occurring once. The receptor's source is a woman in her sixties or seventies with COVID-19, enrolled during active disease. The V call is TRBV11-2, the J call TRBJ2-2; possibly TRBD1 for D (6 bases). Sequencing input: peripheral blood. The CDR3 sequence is CASSRIRGGGELFF. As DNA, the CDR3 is TGTGCCAGCAGTCGGATCAGGGGCGGCGGGGAGCTGTTTTTT.